What follows are 17 T cell receptor beta chains derived from one specimen sequenced in a study of T cells in Graves' hyperthyroidism and ophthalmopathy. RNA transcripts served as the template for amplifying TCR beta CDR3 regions. With the HTBI primer set, the TCR CDR3 went through a first round of RT-PCR. TCRdb analysed the multiplex PCR reads with MiXCR anew, one entry per CDR3 protein. The sample includes 250,000 to 400,000 distinct CDR3 sequences, approximately 13% of them seen just once. The specimen sequenced was blood. The receptors derive from a woman in her thirties or forties with Graves' ophthalmopathy.

This clonotype was detected many times. The rearrangement links TRBV27 to TRBJ2-7; D unclear. V was clipped by 5 bases and J by 0 bases, with 14 bases between them. The CDR3 has 15 residues. Germline-derived CDR1 and CDR2 are MNHEY and SMNVEV (reference sequence). CDR3 coding DNA: TGTGCCAGCAGTCCCCTCCCCACTGACTCCTACGAGCAGTACTTC. Protein sequence: CASSPLPTDSYEQYF.

The rearrangement joins TRBV19 to TRBJ2-3, with D possibly being TRBD1 (6 bases). This CDR3 contains 16 residues. Germline loops: CDR1 LNHDA, CDR2 SQIVND (reference sequence). The ends were cut back, 2 bases at V and 5 bases at J, with 17 bases in the middle. The CDR3 here is CASSIITGHELDTQYF. CDR3 sequence (DNA): TGTGCCAGTAGTATAATCACAGGGCATGAATTAGATACGCAGTATTTT.

Ten or more counts support this clonotype. The chain employs TRBV20-1 and TRBJ2-5; perhaps TRBD2 as D (6 bases). Between the trimmed V and J ends, which lost 4 bases and 0 bases, there was a span of 9 bases. The V gene's germline CDR1 is DFQATT and CDR2 SNEGSKA (reference sequence). The CDR3 length is 13 residues. CDR3 DNA sequence: TGCAGTGCTACCTGGGACTACCAAGAGACCCAGTACTTC. This encodes CSATWDYQETQYF.

The table lists this clonotype with many counts. The chain recombines TRBV12-3 or TRBV12-4 with TRBJ1-2; D remains ambiguous. CDR3 length: 15 residues. V dropped 5 bases and J dropped 0 bases, with 13 bases sitting between them. The CDR3: CASSGGRLANYGYTF. For the CDR3, the DNA is TGTGCCAGCAGTGGAGGGCGGTTAGCTAACTATGGCTACACCTTC.

This sequence joins TRBV5-1 and TRBJ2-3; 13 nucleotides agree with TRBD2. With 4 bases clipped from V and 4 bases from J, the junction kept 9 bases outside the gene matches. CDR3 size: 17 residues. CDR1 and CDR2 (germline): SGHRS, YFSETQ. The CDR3 nucleotides are TGCGCCAGCAGCATAAGGACTAGCGGGAGTTCTTCAGATACGCAGTATTTT. This translates into CASSIRTSGSSSDTQYF. Full variable domain (missing parts from reference TRBV5-1 and TRBJ2-3): KAGVTQTPRYLIKTRGQQVTLSCSPISGHRSVSWYQQTPGQGLQFLFEYFSETQRNKGNFPGRFSGRQFSNSRSEMNVSTLELGDSALYLCASSIRTSGSSSDTQYFGPGTRLTVL.

V is TRBV4-1 and J is TRBJ1-5; D gene uncertain. Trimming pared 0 bases from V and 0 bases from J, leaving 9 bases between. Germline V CDR1 and CDR2: MGHRA, YSYEKL. The CDR3 runs to 16 residues. The DNA of the CDR3 is TGCGCCAGCAGCCAAGATCCCGGGAATAGCAATCAGCCCCAGCATTTT. Its protein is CASSQDPGNSNQPQHF.

This clonotype was counted many times. The CDR3 spells CSAFTTGTGGYDEQFF. The CDR3 nucleotides are TGCAGTGCTTTTACCACCGGGACAGGGGGCTATGATGAGCAGTTCTTC. The chain links TRBV20-1 to TRBJ2-1, with 12 positions matching TRBD1. The CDR3 consists of 16 residues. Germline CDR1 and CDR2: DFQATT and SNEGSKA (reference sequence). The J segment lost 8 bases and the V segment lost 5 bases, leaving 13 bases of the junction unmatched.

The chain is built from TRBV19 and TRBJ2-1; TRBD2 matches at 10 bases. V shed 7 bases and J 6 bases; nucleotides not matched to a gene: 6. This CDR3 is 14 amino acids long. Germline V lookup: CDR1 LNHDA, CDR2 SQIVND (reference sequence). The DNA for the CDR3 is TGTGCCAGTAAACCTAGCGGGAGAAGCAATGAGCAGTTCTTC. This gives the protein CASKPSGRSNEQFF.

The V gene is TRBV29-1, the J gene TRBJ1-2; D is unresolved. The CDR3 sequence is 17 residues long. V lost 2 bases to trimming and J lost 4 bases, with 23 bases between them. The germline V gene has CDR1 SQVTM and CDR2 ANQGSEA. The CDR3 here is CSVEYRLVGSWGYGYTF. CDR3 nucleotide sequence: TGCAGCGTTGAATATCGCTTGGTGGGATCCTGGGGCTATGGCTACACCTTC.

This clonotype occurred many times. The chain has TRBV15 and TRBJ2-1; tentatively, D is TRBD2 (5 bases). The germline CDR1 and CDR2 sequences are LNHNV and YYDKDF (reference sequence). The CDR3 sequence is 15 residues long. V was trimmed by 0 bases and J by 4 bases, leaving 10 bases between them. The DNA for the CDR3 is TGTGCCACCAGCAGAGATGGTGAGGGATACAATGAGCAGTTCTTC. Residues: CATSRDGEGYNEQFF.

This clonotype was detected many times. This chain joins TRBV6-1 and TRBJ2-5; D uncertain. CDR3 length equals 15 residues. V dropped 5 bases and J dropped 4 bases, with 17 bases sitting between them. Germline assignment: CDR1 MNHNS and CDR2 SASEGT. For the CDR3, the DNA is TGTGCCAGCAGTCGAACCCTCGGCCGAGGAGAGACCCAGTACTTC. The encoded protein is CASSRTLGRGETQYF.

This clonotype was found many times. The junction does not match germline at one end; this may be a read error. The chain employs TRBV20-1 and TRBJ2-2, with 11 bases that match TRBD2. Germline CDR1 and CDR2: DFQATT and SNEGSKA (reference sequence). The CDR3 has 17 residues. CDR3 in amino acids: CSARVAGGPPDTGELFF. The CDR3 coding sequence is TGCAGTGCGAGAGTAGCGGGAGGGCCTCCGGACACCGGGGAGCTGTTTTTT.

This clonotype was detected ten times or more. The chain couples TRBV27 to TRBJ1-2; the match to TRBD1 covers 9 bases. This CDR3 has 12 residues. V lost 10 bases to trimming and J lost 4 bases; unmatched junction nucleotides: 4. CDR1 MNHEY and CDR2 SMNVEV come from the germline V gene (reference sequence). The chain's CDR3 is CATRQGGYGYTF. DNA of the CDR3: TGTGCCACCCGACAGGGGGGCTATGGCTACACCTTC.

This clonotype was seen repeatedly, ten times or more. V gene TRBV12-3 or TRBV12-4 combines with J gene TRBJ2-7; 10 positions match TRBD1. CDR3 length: 13 residues. V lost 6 bases to trimming and J lost 6 bases; unmatched junction nucleotides: 5. The CDR3 bases are TGTGCCAGCAGCCCCGGGACAGGGGTCGAGCAGTACTTC. Encoded protein: CASSPGTGVEQYF.

This clonotype was seen once. The V and J genes are TRBV19 and TRBJ1-3; perhaps TRBD1 as D (5 bases). V was shortened by 7 bases and J by 3 bases, with 13 bases between the two germline ends. The germline gives CDR1 LNHDA, CDR2 SQIVND (reference sequence). The CDR3 consists of 14 residues. Here the CDR3 reads CASKNQGGGNTIYF. The CDR3 DNA sequence: TGTGCCAGTAAGAATCAGGGTGGTGGAAACACCATATATTTT.

The sample holds a few counts of this clonotype. The V and J genes are TRBV7-6 and TRBJ1-3; D is undetermined. CDR3 size: 14 residues. From germline, CDR1 is SGHVS and CDR2 FNYEAQ. The V and J ends lost 3 bases and 0 bases respectively, with 6 bases between them. In nucleotides, the CDR3 is TGTGCCAGCAGCTTTCCCCTCTCTGGAAACACCATATATTTT. The encoded protein is CASSFPLSGNTIYF.

CDR3 in DNA: TGTGCCAGCAGTTCGGCCCAAGATGAGCAGTTCTTC. It translates to CASSSAQDEQFF. V gene TRBV28 combines with J gene TRBJ2-1; no reliable D call. CDR3 length: 12 amino acids. V gave up 4 bases and J gave up 8 bases, with 9 bases separating them. CDR1 is MDHEN and CDR2 is SYDVKM in the germline V gene.